One sample yielded the 8 T cell receptor beta chains listed below, sequenced in a study of blood T cell repertoires in COVID-19. Data came from immunoSEQ multiplex PCR; TCRdb stores just in-frame clones and leaves some out. The sample gives approximately 210,000 clones, around four fifths of which show up once; roughly a tenth is in the top ten. The sequencing sample was made of peripheral blood. These receptors all come from an elderly woman with COVID-19, enrolled during active disease.

Worth noting for this clone: The same CDR3 arises from other DNA sequences in this sample as well. The chain couples TRBV28 to TRBJ1-5; D is unclear. V lost 6 bases and J 4 bases, leaving 7 bases between the germline ends. Per the germline V gene, CDR1 is MDHEN and CDR2 is SYDVKM. CDR3 length: 12 residues. The CDR3 coding sequence is TGTGCCAGCAGCTTACCGAATCAGCCCCAGCATTTT. It is translated as CASSLPNQPQHF.

This clone was counted a single time. The chain has TRBV10-3 and TRBJ1-5; no reliable D call. The germline gives CDR1 ENHRY, CDR2 SYGVKD. The CDR3 runs to 13 residues. Trimming removed 2 bases at V and 4 bases at J, with 6 bases between. The CDR3 region has the DNA TGTGCCATCAGTGAGCGGGGTAATCAGCCCCAGCATTTT. Translation: CAISERGNQPQHF.

The V and J genes are TRBV18 and TRBJ1-1, with 8 nucleotides matching TRBD1. The CDR3 is 15 residues long. V lost 3 bases to trimming and J lost 5 bases; unmatched junction nucleotides: 8. In germline, CDR1 is KGHSH, CDR2 LQKENI. The CDR3 region is CASSPIKQGETEAFF. CDR3 DNA sequence: TGTGCCAGCTCACCGATCAAACAGGGGGAGACTGAAGCTTTCTTT.

J is TRBJ2-3 and V is TRBV18, with unresolved D. Germline values: CDR1 KGHSH, CDR2 LQKENI. The CDR3 length is 14 residues. V lost 7 bases and J lost 2, with 13 bases in between. The DNA for the CDR3 is TGTGCCAGCTTACCGTTGGGCTCCACAGATACGCAGTATTTT. Its protein is CASLPLGSTDTQYF.

This clone has only a few counts. The chain uses TRBV6-2 or TRBV6-3 and TRBJ1-5; 9 bases are shared with TRBD1. Germline values: CDR1 MNHEY, CDR2 SVGEGT. The V gene end was trimmed by 4 bases and the J gene end by 5 bases; junction bases not matched to a gene: 9. This CDR3 spans 16 amino acids. CDR3 in amino acids: CASSSRTGADHQPQHF. In DNA, the CDR3 is TGTGCCAGCAGTTCCCGGACAGGGGCGGATCATCAGCCCCAGCATTTT.

This chain links TRBV11-2 with TRBJ1-1, with TRBD1 matching over 7 bases. V shed 6 bases and J 1 base; nucleotides not matched to a gene: 2. The CDR3 spans 13 residues. Looked up from germline, CDR1 is SGHAT and CDR2 is FQNNGV. The CDR3 protein is CASSWTGNTEAFF. CDR3 nucleotides: TGTGCCAGCAGTTGGACAGGGAACACTGAAGCTTTCTTT.

The chain's CDR3 is CASRRGGINNEQFF. The CDR3 region has the DNA TGTGCCAGCAGACGCGGGGGGATCAACAATGAGCAGTTCTTC. This chain connects TRBV27 to TRBJ2-1; 8 nucleotides match TRBD2. Trimming cost V 6 bases and J 5 bases; bases outside gene matches: 6. Germline CDR1 is MNHEY and CDR2 is SMNVEV (reference sequence). The CDR3 consists of 14 residues.

V and J are TRBV7-2 and TRBJ2-2; D is unresolved. Trimming left V 2 bases short and J 4 bases short, with 11 bases between. Germline CDR1 SGHTA, CDR2 FQGNSA. The CDR3 loop spans 15 amino acids. In DNA form, the CDR3 reads TGTGCCAGCAGCTTAACAGCAGCCTTCACCGGGGAGCTGTTTTTT. It yields the protein CASSLTAAFTGELFF.